This T cell receptor beta chain was identified in a study of graft-versus-host responses after intestinal transplantation. For this clone: Its antigen is currently unknown.

V lost 3 bases and J 7 bases, leaving 15 bases between the germline ends. Germline-derived CDR1 and CDR2 are GTSNPN and SVGIG (reference sequence). There are 13 residues in the CDR3. The table came from immunoSEQ multiplex PCR; TCRdb's copy has only in-frame clones and leaves some out. The sample holds approximately 99,000 clones; 85% to 95% are singletons and the top ten take roughly 0.07%. The specimen comprised unstimulated CD8+ T cells sorted from spleen or lymph node cells, sampled before transplant. The V and J genes are TRBV30 and TRBJ1-1, with TRBD1 as a possible D gene (5 bases). The sequence was collected from a human donor who was the organ donor for an intestinal transplant. CDR3 residues: CAWRSGTSNEAFF. Written as DNA, the CDR3 is TGTGCCTGGAGGAGCGGGACGAGCAATGAAGCTTTCTTT. Together with reference TRBV30 and TRBJ1-1, the CDR3 gives the full variable domain: SQTIHQWPATLVQPVGSPLSLECTVEGTSNPNLYWYRQAAGRGLQLLFYSVGIGQISSEVPQNLSASRPQDRQFILSSKKLLLSDSGFYLCAWRSGTSNEAFFGQGTRLTVV.